The 18 T cell receptor beta chains below all came from one sample that was sequenced in a study of cytomegalovirus exposure and HLA in healthy donors. Use of 60 Vbeta and 13 Jbeta primers characterized the PCR. Sequenced by immunoSEQ multiplex PCR; TCRdb stores in-frame clones only, minus some. The table shows 200,000 to 250,000 clones, with 70% to 90% occurring only once. Sequencing input: PBMCs. These receptors were collected from a girl aged 2-10 years in good health and CMV-seronegative.

The V call is TRBV7-9, the J call TRBJ2-2; D remains ambiguous. CDR1 is SEHNR and CDR2 is FQNEAQ in the germline V gene (reference sequence). The CDR3 covers 15 residues. Trimming pared 0 bases from V and 3 bases from J, leaving 8 bases between. The CDR3 is CASSLAERYTGELFF. The CDR3 coding sequence is TGTGCCAGCAGCTTAGCGGAGAGGTACACCGGGGAGCTGTTTTTT.

The chain couples TRBV10-3 to TRBJ1-1; D not certain. The CDR3 totals 13 residues. Between the trimmed V and J ends, which lost 0 bases and 10 bases, there was a span of 12 bases. CDR1 ENHRY and CDR2 SYGVKD come from the germline V gene. The CDR3 bases are TGTGCCATCAGTGAGTCCGGCGATCGGGTAGCTTTCTTT. Its translation is CAISESGDRVAFF.

V and J are TRBV10-3 and TRBJ2-3; TRBD2 aligns across 8 bases. Germline lookup yields CDR1 ENHRY and CDR2 SYGVKD. This CDR3 has 17 residues. V shed 6 bases and J 2 bases; nucleotides not matched to a gene: 13. The chain's CDR3 is CAISPRKVAGLTDTQYF. DNA for the CDR3: TGTGCCATCAGCCCCAGGAAGGTAGCGGGACTCACAGATACGCAGTATTTT.

V usage is TRBV6-1 and J usage is TRBJ1-2; 9 bases fit TRBD1. Germline V gives CDR1 MNHNS, CDR2 SASEGT. This CDR3 is 13 amino acids long. Trimming took 8 bases from V and 8 from J; bases not matched to a gene: 9. CDR3 in amino acids: CASVQGAQQGYTF. The CDR3 coding sequence is TGTGCCAGCGTACAGGGGGCGCAACAGGGCTACACCTTC.

The rearrangement joins TRBV6-1 to TRBJ1-6; TRBD1 aligns across 7 bases. The germline CDR1 and CDR2 sequences are MNHNS and SASEGT. Unmatched junction bases numbered 4, after V lost 8 bases and J lost 0 bases. This CDR3 has 15 residues. The CDR3 protein is CASSDRSSYNSPLHF. The DNA of the CDR3 is TGTGCCAGCTCGGACAGGAGCTCCTATAATTCACCCCTCCACTTT.

This chain uses TRBV12-5 with TRBJ2-1; TRBD2 might be the D (6 bases). This CDR3 contains 14 residues. CDR1 LGHNT and CDR2 FRNRAP come from the germline V gene. Between the trimmed V and J ends, which lost 6 bases and 3 bases, there was a span of 12 bases. This CDR3 reads CASGPSGGYNEQFF. The CDR3 DNA is TGTGCTAGTGGCCCCTCCGGGGGCTACAATGAGCAGTTCTTC.

The V gene is TRBV6-1, the J gene TRBJ1-1; weak D call: TRBD1 (6 bases). Looked up from germline, CDR1 is MNHNS and CDR2 is SASEGT. The CDR3 totals 12 residues. V lost 4 bases to trimming and J lost 4 bases, with 7 bases between them. CDR3 DNA sequence: TGTGCCAGCAGTGGGACAGCCACTGAAGCTTTCTTT. Protein sequence: CASSGTATEAFF.

DNA for the CDR3: TGTGCCAGCAGCTCACAGGGGATGGGAAACACCATATATTTT. It encodes CASSSQGMGNTIYF. This chain links TRBV7-9 with TRBJ1-3; 7 positions match TRBD1. Per the germline V gene, CDR1 is SEHNR and CDR2 is FQNEAQ (reference sequence). The V gene end was trimmed by 4 bases and the J gene end by 4 bases; junction bases not matched to a gene: 4. The CDR3 runs to 14 residues.

The gene calls are TRBV9 and TRBJ1-1, with 7 nucleotides matching TRBD1. The CDR3 loop spans 18 amino acids. The germline V gene encodes CDR1 SGDLS and CDR2 YYNGEE. Germline trimming cut 3 bases from V and 0 bases from J; bases unmatched to any gene: 14. CDR3 coding DNA: TGTGCCAGCAGCGACCGACAGGGCGTCGGGCGGATGAACACTGAAGCTTTCTTT. This translates into CASSDRQGVGRMNTEAFF.

V gene TRBV6-1 combines with J gene TRBJ2-3, with TRBD1 matching 9 bases. Per the germline V gene, CDR1 is MNHNS and CDR2 is SASEGT. Trimming at V came to 6 bases and at J to 5 bases, leaving 6 bases not matched to a gene. The CDR3 contains 14 residues. The CDR3 loop reads CASRGQGGLDTQYF. As DNA, the CDR3 is TGTGCCAGCAGGGGACAGGGCGGATTAGATACGCAGTATTTT.

The chain carries TRBV7-9 and TRBJ1-2; possibly TRBD1 for D (5 bases). V was trimmed by 5 bases and J by 4 bases, leaving 11 bases between them. The CDR3 has 13 residues. CDR1 is SEHNR, CDR2 FQNEAQ, per germline (reference sequence). For the CDR3, the DNA is TGTGCCAGCAGCGCTACAGGTCCCTATGGCTACACCTTC. It translates to CASSATGPYGYTF.

The chain carries TRBV7-6 and TRBJ1-1; D ambiguous. The CDR3 has 14 residues. Trimming shortened V by 2 bases and J by 4 bases, and 11 bases separated the two germline ends. Germline values: CDR1 SGHVS, CDR2 FNYEAQ. Written as DNA, the CDR3 is TGTGCCAGCAGCTTAAAATCTCTTGTCACTGAAGCTTTCTTT. This gives the protein CASSLKSLVTEAFF. Full variable domain (outside the CDR3, taken from reference TRBV7-6 and TRBJ1-1): GAGVSQSPRYKVTKRGQDVALRCDPISGHVSLYWYRQALGQGPEFLTYFNYEAQQDKSGLPNDRFSAERPEGSISTLTIQRTEQRDSAMYRCASSLKSLVTEAFFGQGTRLTVV.

V gene TRBV5-1 combines with J gene TRBJ2-2; a weak D match, TRBD2 (6 bases). The germline CDR1 and CDR2 sequences are SGHRS and YFSETQ. This CDR3 is 15 amino acids long. V was pared by 4 bases and J by 5 bases, with 15 bases between. The CDR3 coding sequence is TGCGCCAGCAGCCCGGAGGGTATAGTTACCGGGGAGCTGTTTTTT. This gives the protein CASSPEGIVTGELFF.

This chain joins TRBV6-4 and TRBJ2-7; 9 positions match TRBD1. Germline assignment: CDR1 MRHNA and CDR2 SNTAGT. V was pared by 6 bases and J by 5 bases, with 8 bases of the junction left unmatched. The CDR3 has 14 residues. The CDR3 DNA reads as TGTGCCAGCAGAGAGGGACAGGGATTCCACGAGCAGTACTTC. It is translated as CASREGQGFHEQYF.

This rearrangement joins TRBV6-5 to TRBJ2-3; D ambiguous. The V end was cut by 0 bases, the J end by 2 bases, with 9 bases between. This CDR3 is 15 amino acids long. Germline V gene data show CDR1 as MNHEY and CDR2 as SVGAGI. Here the CDR3 reads CASSYSIIFTDTQYF. CDR3 nucleotide sequence: TGTGCCAGCAGTTACTCAATAATTTTCACAGATACGCAGTATTTT.

The chain carries TRBV5-4 and TRBJ2-7; a weak D match, TRBD2 (7 bases). Trimming shortened V by 2 bases and J by 0 bases, and 9 bases separated the two germline ends. This CDR3 comprises 14 residues. Germline assignment: CDR1 SGHNT and CDR2 YYREEE (reference sequence). The CDR3 protein is CASSLGGVSYEQYF. The CDR3 DNA reads TGTGCCAGCAGCTTAGGGGGGGTCTCCTACGAGCAGTACTTC.

This clone was counted only a few times. CDR3 bases: TGTGCCAGCAGCCGAATGACAGGGAACACCGGGGAGCTGTTTTTT. Protein sequence: CASSRMTGNTGELFF. This chain connects TRBV14 to TRBJ2-2; tentatively, D is TRBD1 (6 bases). The CDR3 contains 15 residues. Trimming shortened V by 4 bases and J by 1 base, and 10 bases separated the two germline ends. CDR1 and CDR2 from the germline V gene are SGHDN and FVKESK.

The J gene is TRBJ2-5, the V gene TRBV4-1, with 11 bases that match TRBD1. Trimming took 3 bases from V and 4 from J; bases not matched to a gene: 4. Germline V lookup: CDR1 MGHRA, CDR2 YSYEKL. The CDR3 contains 15 residues. CDR3 amino acids: CASSQTGTGGETQYF. The CDR3 DNA follows: TGCGCCAGCAGCCAGACCGGGACAGGGGGAGAGACCCAGTACTTC.